The next 15 T cell receptor beta chains were all read from a single sample in a study of blood T cell repertoires in COVID-19. Libraries were prepared by immunoSEQ multiplex PCR; TCRdb keeps only in-frame clonotypes and omits some of them. The sample includes 470,000 or so clones, 80% to 90% of them seen just once. The specimen sequenced was peripheral blood. Receptors originate from a human donor in a cohort sampled during active COVID-19.

This clone was observed a handful of times. The chain combines TRBV19 with TRBJ2-7; 7 nucleotides match TRBD2. The ends lost 6 bases at V and 2 bases at J; junction bases unmatched: 13. The V gene's germline CDR1 is LNHDA and CDR2 SQIVND (reference sequence). This CDR3 is 16 amino acids long. The CDR3 region is CASRYEGGSIPYEQYF. CDR3 nucleotides: TGTGCCAGTAGATATGAGGGCGGGAGTATCCCCTACGAGCAGTACTTC.

The chain has TRBV2 and TRBJ1-1, with 7 bases lining up with TRBD1. V lost 7 bases and J lost 2; bases outside the gene matches: 7. The CDR3 loop spans 14 amino acids. The germline V gene has CDR1 SNHLY and CDR2 FYNNEI. The CDR3, as DNA: TGTGCCAGCACCGCACGACAGGGAAACACTGAAGCTTTCTTT. Its translation: CASTARQGNTEAFF.

J is TRBJ2-2 and V is TRBV19; D remains unclear. V was cut by 1 base and J by 0 bases, with 9 bases left in between. Germline lookup yields CDR1 LNHDA and CDR2 SQIVND (reference sequence). The CDR3 sequence is 16 residues long. CDR3 coding DNA: TGTGCCAGTAGTATAGTAAGAGCGTCGAACACCGGGGAGCTGTTTTTT. Its protein product is CASSIVRASNTGELFF.

This chain joins TRBV19 and TRBJ1-1; 8 bases agree with TRBD1. CDR1 is LNHDA, CDR2 SQIVND, per germline (reference sequence). Losses at the gene ends were 3 bases for V and 1 base for J; bases not matched to a gene: 7. The CDR3 loop spans 16 amino acids. CDR3 region: CASSILWTGTNTEAFF. The CDR3 DNA sequence: TGTGCCAGTAGTATTCTTTGGACAGGGACGAACACTGAAGCTTTCTTT.

CDR3 nucleotides: TGTGCCAGCAGTTACTCCGGACTAGCGGGAGTCCACGAGCAGTACTTC. This codes for CASSYSGLAGVHEQYF. V is TRBV6-6 and J is TRBJ2-7, with 13 nucleotides matching TRBD2. Germline CDR1 is MNHNY and CDR2 is SVGAGI (reference sequence). V trimming: 0 bases; J trimming: 5 bases; junction bases outside the gene matches: 4. The CDR3 is made up of 16 amino acids.

This clone was counted once. This chain uses TRBV4-2 with TRBJ1-3; D is unclear. The CDR3 totals 17 residues. Germline V gene data show CDR1 as LGHNA and CDR2 as YNFKEQ. Trimming removed 0 bases from V and 0 bases from J, with 12 bases in between. The CDR3 is CASSQEITASSGNTIYF. CDR3 sequence (DNA): TGTGCCAGCAGCCAAGAAATTACTGCATCCTCTGGAAACACCATATATTTT.

The gene calls are TRBV27 and TRBJ2-7, with 8 bases lining up with TRBD1. Germline CDR1 MNHEY, CDR2 SMNVEV (reference sequence). The CDR3 has 15 amino acids. V shed 5 bases and J 4 bases; nucleotides not matched to a gene: 10. The DNA of the CDR3 is TGTGCCAGCAGTGGCACCGGGACAGGAGTTTACGAGCAGTACTTC. Protein sequence: CASSGTGTGVYEQYF.

V gene TRBV6-5 combines with J gene TRBJ2-3; 8 bases map to TRBD2. The CDR3 consists of 16 residues. V shed 4 bases and J 2 bases; nucleotides not matched to a gene: 8. CDR1 and CDR2 (germline): MNHEY, SVGAGI. The CDR3: CASSSPPGGFTDTQYF. The CDR3 DNA follows: TGTGCCAGCAGTTCCCCCCCGGGAGGGTTCACAGATACGCAGTATTTT.

The V gene is TRBV30, the J gene TRBJ1-1, with D possibly matching TRBD1 (5 bases). Germline CDR1 and CDR2: GTSNPN and SVGIG (reference sequence). With 2 bases removed from V and 1 base from J, the gap between germline ends came to 8 bases. This CDR3 is built from 13 residues. This CDR3 reads CAWSMGQNTEAFF. The DNA of the CDR3 is TGTGCCTGGAGTATGGGGCAGAACACTGAAGCTTTCTTT.

V gene TRBV18 combines with J gene TRBJ2-7, with a tentative D call TRBD2 (6 bases). V lost 2 bases and J 2 bases, leaving 22 bases between the germline ends. Germline values: CDR1 KGHSH, CDR2 LQKENI. This CDR3 is built from 18 residues. CDR3 in amino acids: CASSPGVGSQRAAYEQYF. In nucleotides, the CDR3 is TGTGCCAGCTCACCAGGGGTTGGTTCTCAGCGGGCGGCCTACGAGCAGTACTTC.

This chain uses TRBV9 with TRBJ2-2, with a tentative D call TRBD2 (5 bases). The CDR3 has 16 residues. CDR1 is SGDLS and CDR2 is YYNGEE in the germline V gene. V dropped 3 bases and J dropped 5 bases, with 17 bases sitting between them. CDR3 in DNA: TGTGCCAGCAGCGGAAATTGGGAGCGGTTGACCGGGGAGCTGTTTTTT. Its translation is CASSGNWERLTGELFF.

This chain uses TRBV28 with TRBJ1-5; TRBD1 matches at 7 bases. Losses at the gene ends were 6 bases for V and 2 bases for J; bases not matched to a gene: 4. Germline V lookup: CDR1 MDHEN, CDR2 SYDVKM. The CDR3 loop spans 14 amino acids. The CDR3 DNA is TGTGCCAGCAGAAACAGGGGTGGCAATCAGCCCCAGCATTTT. Its translation: CASRNRGGNQPQHF. Full variable domain (outside the CDR3, taken from reference TRBV28 and TRBJ1-5): DVKVTQSSRYLVKRTGEKVFLECVQDMDHENMFWYRQDPGLGLRLIYFSYDVKMKEKGDIPEGYSVSREKKERFSLILESASTNQTSMYLCASRNRGGNQPQHFGDGTRLSIL.

The chain carries TRBV6-5 and TRBJ1-3; possibly TRBD1 for D (5 bases). V was pared by 0 bases and J by 0 bases, with 9 bases between. There are 16 residues in the CDR3. Germline lookup yields CDR1 MNHEY and CDR2 SVGAGI. The CDR3 reads CASSYSGEYSGNTIYF. In nucleotides, the CDR3 is TGTGCCAGCAGTTACTCAGGGGAATACTCTGGAAACACCATATATTTT.

The chain recombines TRBV9 with TRBJ1-1; D remains ambiguous. The germline V and J ends were trimmed by 4 bases and 3 bases, with 10 bases remaining between them. The CDR3 sequence is 13 residues long. The germline V gene encodes CDR1 SGDLS and CDR2 YYNGEE. CDR3 loop: CASSLTVYTEAFF. CDR3 bases: TGTGCCAGCAGCCTCACAGTTTACACTGAAGCTTTCTTT.

This clone was seen a few times. J is TRBJ2-1 and V is TRBV19, with D maybe TRBD2 (5 bases). Germline assignment: CDR1 LNHDA and CDR2 SQIVND (reference sequence). The CDR3 loop spans 13 amino acids. V gave up 5 bases and J gave up 10 bases, with 15 bases separating them. The CDR3 DNA sequence: TGTGCCAGTAGTCTTACGGGATCCCGCGAGCAGTTCTTC. Its protein is CASSLTGSREQFF.